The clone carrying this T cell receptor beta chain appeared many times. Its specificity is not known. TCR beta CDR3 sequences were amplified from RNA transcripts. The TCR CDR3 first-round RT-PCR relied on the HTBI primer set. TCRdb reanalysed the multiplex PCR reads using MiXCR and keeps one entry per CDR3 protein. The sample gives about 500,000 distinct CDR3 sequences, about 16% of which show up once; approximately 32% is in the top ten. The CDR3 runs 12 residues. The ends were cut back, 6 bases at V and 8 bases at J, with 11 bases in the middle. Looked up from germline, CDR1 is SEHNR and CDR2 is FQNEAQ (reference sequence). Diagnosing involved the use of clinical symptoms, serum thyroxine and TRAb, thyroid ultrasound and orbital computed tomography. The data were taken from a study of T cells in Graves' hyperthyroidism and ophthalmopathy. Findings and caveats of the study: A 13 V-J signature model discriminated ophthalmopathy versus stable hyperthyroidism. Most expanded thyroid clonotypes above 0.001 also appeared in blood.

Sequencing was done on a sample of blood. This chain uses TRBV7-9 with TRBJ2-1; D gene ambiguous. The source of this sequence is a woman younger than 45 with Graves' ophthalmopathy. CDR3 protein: CASSRDHDEQFF. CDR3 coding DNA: TGTGCCAGCAGTCGAGATCATGATGAGCAGTTCTTC.